A single sample gave rise to the 12 T cell receptor beta chains below, sequenced in a study of regulatory T cells in long-lasting Graves disease. The sample's time point: persistent/refractory GD, antithyroid drugs over 5 years with positive TRAb. The TCR library used RNA extracted from PBMCs. For TCR beta, libraries came from iRepertoire HTBI primers and Arm-PCR of CDR3 regions. One entry per CDR3 protein, called by TCRdb with MiXCR from the multiplex PCR reads. This sample has a few hundred thousand distinct CDR3 sequences, with around 23% found just once. Sequenced material: peripheral blood mononuclear cells (PBMCs), taken when the disease was refractory, from a patient treated with antithyroid drugs. These receptors came from a woman in her forties with Graves disease.

This clonotype was seen many times. The chain uses TRBV28 and TRBJ1-1; weak D call: TRBD1 (6 bases). The V and J ends lost 7 bases and 5 bases respectively, with 14 bases between them. Germline CDR1 MDHEN, CDR2 SYDVKM. There are 13 residues in the CDR3. The chain's CDR3 is CASTSGGGTEAFF. The CDR3 coding sequence is TGTGCCAGCACGTCCGGGGGCGGGACTGAAGCTTTCTTT.

The sample holds a few counts of this clonotype. This chain connects TRBV28 to TRBJ2-7; D is unresolved. V was shortened by 2 bases and J by 0 bases, with 5 bases between the two germline ends. CDR3 length: 13 residues. CDR1 is MDHEN and CDR2 is SYDVKM in the germline V gene. CDR3 protein: CASSLPSSYEQYF. The CDR3 DNA follows: TGTGCCAGCAGTTTACCGAGCTCCTACGAGCAGTACTTC. Complete variable domain (other parts from reference TRBV28 and TRBJ2-7): DVKVTQSSRYLVKRTGEKVFLECVQDMDHENMFWYRQDPGLGLRLIYFSYDVKMKEKGDIPEGYSVSREKKERFSLILESASTNQTSMYLCASSLPSSYEQYFGPGTRLTVT.

The chain carries TRBV29-1 and TRBJ2-3; 13 nucleotides agree with TRBD2. The germline gives CDR1 SQVTM, CDR2 ANQGSEA. V was clipped by 4 bases and J by 3 bases; unmatched bases: 10. This CDR3 is 17 amino acids long. In DNA form, the CDR3 reads TGCAGCGTTGTTCCCCTCCGGACTAGCGGGAGAACAGATACGCAGTATTTT. Residues: CSVVPLRTSGRTDTQYF.

The gene calls are TRBV7-2 and TRBJ2-1; a possible D gene is TRBD2 (5 bases). V was shortened by 5 bases and J by 2 bases, with 19 bases between the two germline ends. The V gene's germline CDR1 is SGHTA and CDR2 FQGNSA. The CDR3 has 17 residues. In nucleotides, the CDR3 is TGTGCCAGCAGCCGCCGAGGCGGAGGTCTGACCTACAATGAGCAGTTCTTC. The encoded protein is CASSRRGGGLTYNEQFF.

The chain couples TRBV6-2 or TRBV6-3 to TRBJ2-6; TRBD2 might be the D (5 bases). Trimming took off 6 bases at V and 1 base at J, with 10 bases between the two ends. In germline, CDR1 is MNHEY, CDR2 SVGEGT. The CDR3 is 15 amino acids. Here the CDR3 reads CASSWRYSGANVLTF. The CDR3 coding sequence is TGTGCCAGCAGCTGGAGGTATTCTGGGGCCAACGTCCTGACTTTC.

This clonotype was found many times. The chain employs TRBV2 and TRBJ1-5; D gene uncertain. CDR3 length: 13 residues. Germline CDR1 reads SNHLY; CDR2 reads FYNNEI. V lost 6 bases, J lost 3 bases, and 9 bases lay in between. The CDR3 bases are TGTGCCAGCAGGAGGGTTGACAATCAGCCCCAGCATTTT. It encodes CASRRVDNQPQHF.

The chain has TRBV20-1 and TRBJ1-1, with no clear D. The CDR3 consists of 13 residues. Per the germline V gene, CDR1 is DFQATT and CDR2 is SNEGSKA (reference sequence). V lost 4 bases to trimming and J lost 2 bases, with 11 bases between them. The chain's CDR3 is CSANSVRNTEAFF. CDR3 sequence (DNA): TGCAGTGCTAATTCAGTTCGCAACACTGAAGCTTTCTTT.

The chain recombines TRBV3-1 with TRBJ2-1; no reliable D call. CDR3 length: 13 amino acids. V was clipped by 2 bases and J by 5 bases, with 7 bases between them. CDR1 and CDR2 from the germline V gene are LGHDT and YNNKEL (reference sequence). CDR3 DNA: TGTGCCAGCAGCCAAAATGGAAACAATGAGCAGTTCTTC. This gives the protein CASSQNGNNEQFF.

In its sample, this clonotype was seen many times. V gene TRBV7-9 combines with J gene TRBJ1-2, with D possibly being TRBD1 (5 bases). This CDR3 is 12 amino acids long. V lost 4 bases, J lost 10 bases, and 13 bases lay in between. CDR1 SEHNR and CDR2 FQNEAQ come from the germline V gene (reference sequence). CDR3 bases: TGTGCCAGCAGCTACCGGGACGAGGACTACACCTTC. Its translation: CASSYRDEDYTF.

This clonotype came up many times. The J gene is TRBJ2-2, the V gene TRBV11-3; D is ambiguous. V lost 0 bases to trimming and J lost 5 bases, with 7 bases between them. Per germline, CDR1 SGHNT and CDR2 YENEEA. The CDR3 is 14 amino acids. The CDR3 DNA reads as TGTGCCAGCAGCTTAGACGGAGAAACCGGGGAGCTGTTTTTT. Residues: CASSLDGETGELFF.

This clonotype was detected only a few times. The chain joins TRBV24-1 to TRBJ2-1; D ambiguous. V was cut by 12 bases and J by 8 bases, with 10 bases left in between. The CDR3 length is 10 residues. The V gene's germline CDR1 is KGHDR and CDR2 SFDVKD. The CDR3 region is CARAYDEQFF. The CDR3 DNA sequence: TGTGCCCGAGCATATGATGAGCAGTTCTTC.

The rearrangement links TRBV30 to TRBJ2-2; TRBD1 matches 7 bases. The V segment lost 4 bases and the J segment 0 bases; nucleotides outside the gene matches: 5. The CDR3 sequence is 15 residues long. Germline CDR1 is GTSNPN and CDR2 is SVGIG (reference sequence). CDR3 sequence (DNA): TGTGCCTGGACCATAGGGACAGCGAACACCGGGGAGCTGTTTTTT. Translated: CAWTIGTANTGELFF. The complete variable domain, with remaining parts taken from reference TRBV30 and TRBJ2-2, reads SQTIHQWPATLVQPVGSPLSLECTVEGTSNPNLYWYRQAAGRGLQLLFYSVGIGQISSEVPQNLSASRPQDRQFILSSKKLLLSDSGFYLCAWTIGTANTGELFFGEGSRLTVL.